This T cell receptor (beta chain) originates from a study of OX40 agonist ivuxolimab in advanced cancers. Study-level background: Melanoma, hepatocellular carcinoma, head and neck or renal cell cancer occurred in dose-escalation patients.

Trimming took off 4 bases at V and 3 bases at J, with 10 bases between the two ends. This CDR3 is built from 12 residues. Germline V CDR1 and CDR2: SQVTM, ANQGSEA. Study-level points and caveats: There were also nonresponders showing low normalized T-cell clonal expansion.

This clone was seen a single time. The antigen is unknown. Only in-frame clones appear in the TCRdb table, and some are missing; sequencing was by immunoSEQ multiplex PCR. The data contain around 50,000 clones, approximately 90% of them singletons. Sequenced here: CD4+ or CD8+ T cells sorted from blood, sampled in a trial of the OX40 agonist ivuxolimab. The chain employs TRBV29-1 and TRBJ2-7, with a tentative D call TRBD2 (6 bases). The sequence was collected from an adult with an advanced solid tumor such as melanoma, head and neck, liver or kidney cancer. The CDR3 DNA reads as TGCAGCGTTGGGGACTTGGGCTACGAGCAGTACTTC. Residues: CSVGDLGYEQYF.